These T cell receptor beta chains were read from a single sample in a study of T cell changes during pregnancy in multiple sclerosis. Assay: immunoSEQ multiplex PCR; the TCRdb copy retains only in-frame clones and omits some. The sample contains fewer than 150,000 clones, roughly 96% of which appear only once. The sample consisted of peripheral blood, taken after pregnancy. These receptors all come from a female donor with multiple sclerosis, enrolled in a pregnancy study. CDR3s include the opening cysteine and the closing phenylalanine or tryptophan. Each record gives: clone size, J gene, D gene, V gene, CDR3 protein, CDR3 DNA. D genes are given only for firm matches. Clone size is stated in some rows and not others, as once, few, many or a class when expanded.

>NA|TRBJ2-7|TRBD2|TRBV4-1
CASSQVALAGAGEQYF
TGCGCCAGCAGCCAAGTTGCTCTAGCGGGAGCAGGCGAGCAGTACTTC
>NA|TRBJ2-3|NA|TRBV2
CASRPEGVTQYF
TGTGCCAGCAGGCCCGAGGGGGTTACGCAGTATTTT
>NA|TRBJ2-6|TRBD1|TRBV28
CASSLGTGWSGANVLTF
TGTGCCAGCAGTTTAGGGACAGGGTGGTCTGGGGCCAACGTCCTGACTTTC
>NA|TRBJ1-1|NA|TRBV18
CASSPPVLSKDTEAFF
TGTGCCAGCTCACCACCCGTTTTGAGTAAAGACACTGAAGCTTTCTTT
>NA|TRBJ2-5|NA|TRBV5-3
CARSLTGQEWRRDLMKETQYF
TGTGCCAGAAGCCTGACCGGACAGGAGTGGAGACGGGACTTAATGAAAGAGACCCAGTACTTC
>NA|TRBJ2-3|TRBD1|TRBV6-4
CASSDLGTESTQYF
TGTGCCAGCAGTGACTTGGGGACAGAATCTACGCAGTATTTT
>NA|TRBJ2-2|NA|TRBV7-9
CASSQSGTKNTGELFF
TGTGCCAGCAGCCAATCCGGGACAAAAAACACCGGGGAGCTGTTTTTT
>NA|TRBJ2-7|NA|TRBV27
CASSSWRRDSYEQYF
TGTGCCAGCAGTTCCTGGAGGCGGGATAGCTACGAGCAGTACTTC
>NA|TRBJ2-6|TRBD1|TRBV5-8
CASSAVRGTFSGANVLTF
TGTGCCAGCAGCGCCGTCAGGGGGACCTTCTCTGGGGCCAACGTCCTGACTTTC
>NA|TRBJ1-1|NA|TRBV6-1
CASSEGGRNTEAFF
TGTGCCAGCAGTGAAGGAGGGAGAAACACTGAAGCTTTCTTT
>few|TRBJ2-5|TRBD2|TRBV4-1
CASSQAPAAGGETQYF
TGCGCCAGCAGCCAAGCTCCGGCGGCGGGAGGTGAGACCCAGTACTTC
>NA|TRBJ2-7|NA|TRBV7-9
CASSLGEPRVYEQYF
TGTGCCAGCAGCTTGGGAGAGCCGAGGGTGTACGAGCAGTACTTC
>NA|TRBJ2-5|NA|TRBV5-6
CASSSQGIGTQYF
TGTGCCAGCAGTTCGCAGGGTATTGGGACCCAGTACTTC
>NA|TRBJ1-5|NA|TRBV6-6
CASSSERGGQPQHF
TGTGCCAGCAGTTCCGAGAGGGGAGGTCAGCCCCAGCATTTT
>NA|TRBJ2-7|TRBD1|TRBV10-1
CASSERDSSYEQYF
TGCGCCAGCAGTGAGAGGGACAGCTCCTACGAGCAGTACTTC
>NA|TRBJ2-1|TRBD2|TRBV7-2
CASSLGGLLRGNEQFF
TGTGCCAGCAGCTTAGGGGGACTACTCCGGGGCAATGAGCAGTTCTTC
>once|TRBJ1-2|TRBD1|TRBV29-1
CSVGDRGYGYTF
TGCAGCGTGGGGGACAGGGGGTATGGCTACACCTTC
>NA|TRBJ2-5|NA|TRBV2
CASSLRQGKEETQYF
TGTGCCAGCAGTCTTCGGCAGGGAAAAGAAGAGACCCAGTACTTC
>NA|TRBJ1-1|NA|TRBV27
CASSFSKNTEAFF
TGTGCCAGCAGTTTTTCTAAAAACACTGAAGCTTTCTTT
>NA|TRBJ2-1|NA|TRBV7-9
CASRNDGSYNEQFF
TGTGCCAGCAGAAATGACGGGTCCTACAATGAGCAGTTCTTC
>NA|TRBJ1-2|NA|TRBV28
CASRAGILTANYGYTF
TGTGCCAGCAGAGCAGGGATCCTGACTGCTAACTATGGCTACACCTTC
>NA|TRBJ1-5|NA|TRBV6-1
CASSEVGVQHF
TGTGCCAGCAGTGAAGTGGGAGTCCAGCATTTT
>NA|TRBJ1-1|NA|TRBV18
CASSPPGRLSTEAFF
TGTGCCAGCTCTCCGCCAGGCAGGTTGAGCACTGAAGCTTTCTTT
>once|TRBJ1-1|NA|TRBV11-2
CASSLLNWRLPNTEAFF
TGTGCCAGCAGCCTATTAAATTGGAGGCTACCTAACACTGAAGCTTTCTTT
>NA|TRBJ1-1|NA|TRBV7-9
CASSSRGNTEAFF
TGTGCCAGCAGCTCAAGGGGTAACACTGAAGCTTTCTTT
>NA|TRBJ1-2|NA|TRBV6-6
CASTPQGSYGYTF
TGTGCCAGCACTCCACAGGGTAGCTATGGCTACACCTTC
>NA|TRBJ1-5|NA|TRBV28
CASSLGGNSNQPQHF
TGTGCCAGCAGTTTGGGCGGGAATAGCAATCAGCCCCAGCATTTT
>NA|TRBJ2-1|NA|TRBV2
CASRDTPDGMLFF
TGTGCCAGCAGAGACACCCCGGACGGGATGCTGTTCTTC
>NA|TRBJ1-4|NA|TRBV9
CASSVVGEGKLFF
TGTGCCAGCAGCGTAGTTGGGGAGGGAAAACTGTTTTTT
>NA|TRBJ2-7|TRBD2|TRBV29-1
CSVLAGGHYEQYF
TGCAGCGTTCTAGCGGGAGGCCACTACGAGCAGTACTTC
>NA|TRBJ2-3|TRBD2|TRBV7-2
CASSLGAGGTDTQYF
TGTGCCAGCAGCTTAGGGGCGGGGGGGACAGATACGCAGTATTTT
>NA|TRBJ2-5|TRBD1|TRBV18
CASSPTGVETQYF
TGTGCCAGCTCACCTACAGGGGTGGAGACCCAGTACTTC
>once|TRBJ2-7|NA|TRBV18
CASSRGRESYEQYF
TGTGCCAGCTCACGAGGACGGGAGTCCTACGAGCAGTACTTC
>NA|TRBJ2-2|NA|TRBV30
CAWSVRTVNTGELFF
TGTGCCTGGAGTGTACGGACAGTCAACACCGGGGAGCTGTTTTTT
>NA|TRBJ2-5|TRBD2|TRBV4-2
CASSQGLAGSQETQYF
TGTGCCAGCAGCCAAGGACTAGCGGGAAGTCAAGAGACCCAGTACTTC
>NA|TRBJ2-7|TRBD2|TRBV4-3
CASSQDPVGTSKYEQYF
TGCGCCAGCAGCCAAGATCCCGTCGGGACTAGCAAGTACGAGCAGTACTTC
>NA|TRBJ2-5|TRBD1|TRBV6-5
CASSYRTGQETQYF
TGTGCCAGCAGTTACAGGACAGGCCAAGAGACCCAGTACTTC
>few|TRBJ1-1|NA|TRBV6-1
CASSGGWGLGTEAFF
TGTGCCAGCAGTGGCGGGTGGGGTTTAGGGACTGAAGCTTTCTTT
>NA|TRBJ1-1|NA|TRBV15
CATSRPTGGRTEAFF
TGTGCCACCAGCAGACCCACGGGGGGCCGCACTGAAGCTTTCTTT
>NA|TRBJ2-7|TRBD2|TRBV29-1
CSVAEGGLAYEQYF
TGCAGCGTTGCCGAGGGAGGGCTCGCCTACGAGCAGTACTTC
>NA|TRBJ2-3|TRBD2|TRBV9
CASSVTGGTTDTQYF
TGTGCCAGCAGCGTGACGGGAGGGACCACAGATACGCAGTATTTT
>NA|TRBJ1-4|NA|TRBV6-5
CASSPDGGRREKLFF
TGTGCCAGCAGCCCGGACGGGGGGCGTAGGGAAAAACTGTTTTTT
>NA|TRBJ2-7|NA|TRBV2
CASIAVLPPYEQYF
TGTGCCAGCATAGCGGTACTTCCGCCCTACGAGCAGTACTTC
>NA|TRBJ2-7|TRBD2|TRBV7-2
CASSFRTSGLSSYEQYF
TGTGCCAGCAGCTTCAGGACTAGCGGGTTAAGCTCCTACGAGCAGTACTTC
>NA|TRBJ2-5|TRBD2|TRBV7-9
CASSSQREGRTQYF
TGTGCCAGCAGCTCCCAGCGGGAGGGCCGGACCCAGTACTTC
>NA|TRBJ2-7|TRBD1|TRBV6-1
CASSENWTGPSEQYF
TGTGCCAGCAGTGAAAATTGGACAGGGCCGAGCGAGCAGTACTTC
>NA|TRBJ2-7|TRBD1|TRBV28
CASSFRQGPFSYEQYF
TGTGCCAGCAGTTTCCGACAGGGTCCCTTTTCCTACGAGCAGTACTTC
>NA|TRBJ1-3|NA|TRBV27
CASSPTNPGNTIYF
TGTGCCAGCAGTCCCACTAACCCGGGAAACACCATATATTTT
>once|TRBJ1-5|NA|TRBV4-2
CASSQEKGSNQPQHF
TGTGCCAGCAGCCAAGAAAAGGGGAGCAATCAGCCCCAGCATTTT
>NA|TRBJ2-7|NA|TRBV7-9
CASSDGLLLGYEQYF
TGTGCCAGCAGCGACGGACTCCTGCTTGGCTACGAGCAGTACTTC
>NA|TRBJ2-7|TRBD2|TRBV7-8
CASSLGAGVYEQYF
TGTGCCAGCAGCTTAGGGGCGGGGGTCTACGAGCAGTACTTC
>NA|TRBJ2-5|TRBD2|TRBV9
CASSVGVAGIQETQYF
TGTGCCAGCAGCGTAGGGGTAGCGGGGATCCAAGAGACCCAGTACTTC
>NA|TRBJ1-2|NA|TRBV28
CASSPSGDGYTF
TGTGCCAGCAGTCCATCGGGGGATGGCTACACCTTC
>NA|TRBJ1-3|NA|TRBV7-8
CASSLGLAGAGNTIYF
TGTGCCAGCAGCTTAGGTCTGGCGGGGGCTGGAAACACCATATATTTT